This T cell receptor (beta chain) stems from a study of control samples from healthy donors and cancer patients. Method: immunoSEQ multiplex PCR; TCRdb's copy keeps in-frame clones and lacks some. This sample yields about 130,000 clones, of which approximately 90% are seen a single time; more than 2% belongs to the top ten. The germline V gene encodes CDR1 KGHSH and CDR2 LQKENI. The CDR3 runs to 12 residues. V lost 6 bases and J lost 3, with 8 bases in between. The V call is TRBV18, the J call TRBJ1-2; D gene ambiguous. The sequence was obtained from a young man in good health. Sample: blood. The CDR3 spells CASSKDHYGYTF. CDR3 bases: TGTGCCAGCTCGAAGGATCACTATGGCTACACCTTC.